Sequencing of this T cell receptor beta chain was carried out in a study of blood T cell repertoires in COVID-19. Losses at the gene ends were 3 bases for V and 0 bases for J; bases not matched to a gene: 7. The CDR3 contains 17 residues. CDR1 and CDR2 (germline): MGHRA, YSYEKL. While infection was still active, Seattle patients were enrolled and then followed longitudinally. Original processing methods: From reference gene primer amplification, estimates of nucleated cell counts were derived. Measured with immunoSEQ multiplex PCR; TCRdb has only the in-frame clones, and not every one. The V and J calls and clone size come from that table; D and trimming were worked out from the DNA. The data contain under 400,000 clones, around 87% of them singletons.

The chain is built from TRBV4-1 and TRBJ2-1; 8 bases agree with TRBD2. Material: peripheral blood. This clonotype was obtained from a woman aged 25 to 39 with COVID-19, enrolled during active disease. Here the CDR3 reads CASSQDSGEPSYNEQFF. The CDR3 nucleotides are TGCGCCAGCAGCCAGGATAGCGGGGAACCCTCCTACAATGAGCAGTTCTTC.